This is a list of T cell receptor beta chains from one sample in a study of OX40 agonist ivuxolimab in advanced cancers. The assay was immunoSEQ multiplex PCR, and TCRdb's table has in-frame clones only and misses some. The data show around 69,000 clones, around 83% seen once. The sample was CD4+ or CD8+ T cells sorted from blood, taken in a trial of the OX40 agonist ivuxolimab. The receptors stem from an adult with an advanced solid tumor such as melanoma, head and neck, liver or kidney cancer. CDR3s include the opening cysteine and the closing phenylalanine or tryptophan. The order of the fields is J gene, V gene, clone size, CDR3 length, D gene, CDR3 protein, CDR3 DNA. D genes are given only for firm matches. Only part of the rows carry a size: once, few, many, or a class if the clone is expanded.

TRBJ2-5,TRBV5-1,.,14,.,CASSFQGIGETQYF,TGCGCCAGCAGCTTCCAGGGGATTGGGGAGACCCAGTACTTC
TRBJ1-5,TRBV5-1,.,15,TRBD1,CASSPDRGQDQPQHF,TGCGCCAGCAGCCCGGACAGGGGTCAGGATCAGCCCCAGCATTTT
TRBJ2-5,TRBV5-1,.,15,TRBD2,CASSVLAGGQETQYF,TGCGCCAGCAGCGTCCTAGCGGGTGGCCAAGAGACCCAGTACTTC
TRBJ2-1,TRBV10-3,.,14,.,CAISHRTSYNEQFF,TGTGCCATCAGCCATCGTACCTCCTACAATGAGCAGTTCTTC
TRBJ1-2,TRBV10-2,.,15,.,CASSESGNANYGYTF,TGCGCCAGCAGTGAGTCGGGTAACGCTAACTATGGCTACACCTTC
TRBJ1-2,TRBV6-6,.,16,TRBD1,CASNLRQGSGGDGYTF,TGTGCCAGCAATCTCCGACAGGGTTCAGGTGGGGACGGCTACACCTTC
TRBJ1-1,TRBV15,.,11,.,CATSSNTEAFF,TGTGCCACCAGCAGCAACACTGAAGCTTTCTTT
TRBJ2-1,TRBV6-5,.,11,.,CASTRYNEQFF,TGTGCCAGCACCCGCTACAATGAGCAGTTCTTC
TRBJ1-2,TRBV6-1,.,15,TRBD1,CASRQGPGANYGYTF,TGTGCCAGCAGACAGGGGCCGGGGGCTAACTATGGCTACACCTTC
TRBJ2-5,TRBV5-1,.,14,TRBD1,CASRTQGAGETQYF,TGCGCCAGCCGGACGCAGGGGGCGGGGGAGACCCAGTACTTC
TRBJ1-5,TRBV29-1,.,13,.,CSAGGAGNQPQHF,TGCAGCGCGGGGGGGGCGGGAAATCAGCCCCAGCATTTT
TRBJ1-1,TRBV5-1,.,14,TRBD1,CASSLDGRGPEAFF,TGCGCCAGCAGCTTGGACGGCAGGGGGCCTGAAGCTTTCTTT
TRBJ1-3,TRBV5-1,once,15,.,CASRSGEKSGNTIYF,TGCGCCAGCAGGTCGGGGGAGAAGTCTGGAAACACCATATATTTT
TRBJ1-1,TRBV13,.,17,.,CASSLGHRRIPNTEAFF,TGTGCCAGCAGCTTAGGACACAGAAGAATTCCGAACACTGAAGCTTTCTTT
TRBJ2-1,TRBV5-1,.,15,TRBD2,CASSLVTSAYNEQFF,TGCGCCAGCAGCTTGGTAACTAGCGCCTACAATGAGCAGTTCTTC
TRBJ2-7,TRBV10-2,.,14,TRBD1,CASSGLTGGAGQYF,TGCGCCAGCAGTGGCTTAACAGGGGGCGCGGGGCAGTACTTC
TRBJ2-1,TRBV30,.,11,.,CAYIRGAEQFF,TGTGCCTACATCAGGGGGGCTGAGCAGTTCTTC
TRBJ2-7,TRBV19,.,17,TRBD2,CASSRRLAGVGASEQYF,TGTGCCAGTAGTAGAAGACTAGCGGGAGTTGGGGCTTCCGAGCAGTACTTC
TRBJ1-1,TRBV7-9,.,13,.,CASSLRPNTEAFF,TGTGCCAGCAGCCTTCGGCCCAACACTGAAGCTTTCTTT
TRBJ2-3,TRBV12-5,.,15,TRBD2,CASDIAGTSLDTQYF,TGTGCTAGTGATATAGCGGGAACCTCACTAGATACGCAGTATTTT
TRBJ2-7,TRBV11-2,once,14,.,CASSLAGVRYEQYF,TGTGCCAGCAGCTTAGCAGGGGTCAGGTACGAGCAGTACTTC
TRBJ2-1,TRBV2,once,13,.,CASSSWVGNEQFF,TGTGCCAGCAGTAGCTGGGTGGGCAATGAGCAGTTCTTC